A selection of T cell receptor beta chains follows, all from one sample in a study of molecular identifiers for immune sequencing clone quantification. TCRdb fed the PCR reads into MiXCR, producing one record per CDR3 protein. The repertoire consists of hundreds of thousands of distinct CDR3 sequences, with around 25% occurring once and the leading ten covering 0.6% to 0.9%. The material sequenced was naive CD8+ T cells from blood, with Jurkat cell RNA spiked in. These receptors were collected from a human donor in good health. Some libraries in this study had Jurkat cell RNA spiked in. Both conserved end residues are trimmed from each CDR3. The size entry is marked missing in some rows and otherwise reads once, few, many or a size class.

j_call: TRBJ2-7; clone_size: .; v_call: TRBV4-1; cdr3_aa: ASSPEMTAYEQY
j_call: TRBJ2-3; clone_size: few; v_call: TRBV3-1; cdr3_aa: ASSQEGLGRTDTQY
j_call: TRBJ2-7; clone_size: .; v_call: TRBV20-1; cdr3_aa: SASAARDSYEQY
j_call: TRBJ2-2; clone_size: .; v_call: TRBV3-1; cdr3_aa: ASMPPQTNTGELF
j_call: TRBJ2-3; clone_size: few; v_call: TRBV9; cdr3_aa: ASSPGTSVSTDAQY
j_call: TRBJ1-4; clone_size: .; v_call: TRBV7-9; cdr3_aa: ASSQPDREREKLF
j_call: TRBJ2-7; clone_size: few; v_call: TRBV20-1; cdr3_aa: SARGTSGMNIYYEQY
j_call: TRBJ1-1; clone_size: .; v_call: TRBV7-9; cdr3_aa: ASSGDRRAF
j_call: TRBJ2-2; clone_size: few; v_call: TRBV6-6; cdr3_aa: ASSTGQGRDGELF
j_call: TRBJ2-7; clone_size: .; v_call: TRBV4-3; cdr3_aa: ASSPSGRGHIYEQY
j_call: TRBJ2-3; clone_size: many; v_call: TRBV7-2; cdr3_aa: ASTPRQSSTDTQY
j_call: TRBJ1-2; clone_size: many; v_call: TRBV5-1; cdr3_aa: ASSLSPDRAEYGYT
j_call: TRBJ2-2; clone_size: few; v_call: TRBV9; cdr3_aa: ASSDPTLNTGELF
j_call: TRBJ1-2; clone_size: .; v_call: TRBV29-1; cdr3_aa: SVEEQPTYDNYGYT
j_call: TRBJ2-1; clone_size: .; v_call: TRBV3-1; cdr3_aa: ASSHELAGGLNEQF
j_call: TRBJ2-3; clone_size: .; v_call: TRBV7-2; cdr3_aa: ASSPGPVSWDTQY
j_call: TRBJ2-1; clone_size: many; v_call: TRBV7-8; cdr3_aa: ASSLWAQDNEQF
j_call: TRBJ2-1; clone_size: few; v_call: TRBV20-1; cdr3_aa: SAPRAPGLASYSYNEQF
j_call: TRBJ2-7; clone_size: few; v_call: TRBV5-3; cdr3_aa: ASSLVGQPGEQY
j_call: TRBJ1-4; clone_size: .; v_call: TRBV28; cdr3_aa: ASRPTGLSNEKLF